The 22 T cell receptor beta chains reported below all come from one sample, sequenced in a study of cytomegalovirus exposure and HLA in healthy donors. The PCR ran on 60 Vbeta and 13 Jbeta primers. Assay: immunoSEQ multiplex PCR; the TCRdb copy retains only in-frame clones and omits some. This sample has some 130,000 clones, with 74% found just once. Material: PBMCs. The receptors shown here come from a male donor in good health and CMV-seronegative.

The chain combines TRBV5-6 with TRBJ1-2; 8 bases line up with TRBD1. Germline CDR1 SGHDT, CDR2 YYEEEE. V dropped 4 bases and J dropped 7; count of bases not matched to a gene: 6. The CDR3 consists of 13 residues. The CDR3, as DNA: TGTGCCAGCAGCCGAGGACAGGGCAGTGGCTACACCTTC. Residues: CASSRGQGSGYTF.

This clone was counted once. V is TRBV18 and J is TRBJ2-3; 14 bases line up with TRBD2. Per germline, CDR1 KGHSH and CDR2 LQKENI. The V gene end was trimmed by 3 bases and the J gene end by 4 bases; junction bases not matched to a gene: 3. CDR3 length: 16 residues. As DNA, the CDR3 is TGTGCCAGCTCACCTGGGACTAGCGGGAGTCCAGATACGCAGTATTTT. As protein: CASSPGTSGSPDTQYF.

V is TRBV29-1 and J is TRBJ1-1; D not certain. In germline, CDR1 is SQVTM, CDR2 ANQGSEA. The CDR3 totals 14 residues. The V end was cut by 7 bases, the J end by 1 base, with 16 bases between. CDR3 amino acids: CSARGGAGNTEAFF. DNA for the CDR3: TGCAGCGCCCGAGGAGGTGCGGGGAACACTGAAGCTTTCTTT.

V usage is TRBV28 and J usage is TRBJ2-7, with D maybe TRBD2 (6 bases). The CDR3 consists of 14 residues. V shed 5 bases and J shed 3 bases, with 14 bases lying between them. CDR1 is MDHEN, CDR2 SYDVKM, per germline. The CDR3 DNA follows: TGTGCCAGCAGTCAAGGGACTTCTAACTACGAGCAGTACTTC. It is translated as CASSQGTSNYEQYF.

V usage is TRBV28 and J usage is TRBJ2-6; unclear D gene. Trimming cost V 8 bases and J 0 bases, with 14 bases left between them. This CDR3 has 16 amino acids. CDR1 is MDHEN, CDR2 SYDVKM, per germline. For the CDR3, the DNA is TGTGCCAGCCTTGGGCAGCAACACTCTGGGGCCAACGTCCTGACTTTC. This encodes CASLGQQHSGANVLTF.

In this sample, this clone turned up a few times. The V and J genes are TRBV10-3 and TRBJ2-1, with D perhaps TRBD1 (6 bases). Germline V gene data show CDR1 as ENHRY and CDR2 as SYGVKD. Trimming cost V 7 bases and J 1 base, with 11 bases left between them. CDR3 length: 14 amino acids. This chain's CDR3 is CAIKRTDSYNEQFF. CDR3 DNA sequence: TGTGCCATCAAGAGGACAGATTCCTACAATGAGCAGTTCTTC.

This chain uses TRBV30 with TRBJ2-7; maybe TRBD2 (7 bases). Germline V lookup: CDR1 GTSNPN, CDR2 SVGIG (reference sequence). The ends were cut back, 1 base at V and 2 bases at J, with 12 bases in the middle. The CDR3 loop spans 14 amino acids. CDR3 sequence reads: CAWSEGEGPYEQYF. CDR3 nucleotide sequence: TGTGCCTGGAGTGAGGGGGAGGGCCCCTACGAGCAGTACTTC.

In this sample, this clone turned up a few times. This sequence joins TRBV14 and TRBJ2-4; tentatively, D is TRBD2 (5 bases). V lost 2 bases and J lost 4, with 6 bases in between. Per germline, CDR1 SGHDN and CDR2 FVKESK. CDR3 size: 13 residues. CDR3 sequence reads: CASSQRGKNIQYF. As DNA, the CDR3 is TGTGCCAGCAGCCAACGGGGAAAAAACATTCAGTACTTC.

The sample holds one count of this clone. V is TRBV28 and J is TRBJ2-2; 7 bases line up with TRBD2. Germline CDR1 is MDHEN and CDR2 is SYDVKM. This CDR3 is built from 15 residues. V lost 3 bases, J lost 4 bases, and 5 bases stayed unmatched. The CDR3 DNA is TGTGCCAGCAGTTTGGGGCTAGCGGCCACCGGGGAGCTGTTTTTT. The encoded protein is CASSLGLAATGELFF.

In this sample, this clone turned up a few times. The chain employs TRBV20-1 and TRBJ1-2; D is undetermined. The V gene lost 8 bases and the J gene lost 3 bases, with 10 bases spanning the gap. In germline, CDR1 is DFQATT, CDR2 SNEGSKA (reference sequence). The CDR3 has 11 residues. The CDR3 DNA is TGCAGTACCGGTTCGGACTATGGCTACACCTTC. Translated, it gives CSTGSDYGYTF.

The chain uses TRBV7-8 and TRBJ2-3, with a possible D match to TRBD2 (6 bases). Germline CDR1 and CDR2: SGHVS and FQNEAQ. The CDR3 spans 16 residues. V lost 5 bases and J lost 3, with 18 bases in between. This CDR3 reads CASSNRGGVRTDTQYF. The CDR3 nucleotides are TGTGCCAGCAGCAACAGAGGAGGGGTTCGGACAGATACGCAGTATTTT.

The gene calls are TRBV6-1 and TRBJ2-3; maybe TRBD1 (5 bases). The V gene's germline CDR1 is MNHNS and CDR2 SASEGT. V was clipped by 1 base and J by 8 bases, with 19 bases between them. This CDR3 region has 16 residues. The CDR3, as DNA: TGTGCCAGCAGTGAAGAGGTCAGGGCAGTGTATAGTACGCAGTATTTT. Its translation is CASSEEVRAVYSTQYF.

The V call is TRBV7-2, the J call TRBJ2-1; TRBD2 aligns across 16 bases. The trim removed 6 bases at V and 9 bases at J, leaving 11 bases unmatched. The CDR3 runs to 17 residues. CDR1 is SGHTA and CDR2 is FQGNSA in the germline V gene. CDR3 amino acids: CASSIIGTSGGAVEQFF. For the CDR3, the DNA is TGTGCCAGCAGTATTATTGGGACTAGCGGGGGGGCCGTTGAGCAGTTCTTC. The full variable domain, with the rest looked up from reference TRBV7-2 and TRBJ2-1, is GAGVSQSPSNKVTEKGKDVELRCDPISGHTALYWYRQSLGQGLEFLIYFQGNSAPDKSGLPSDRFSAERTGGSVSTLTIQRTQQEDSAVYLCASSIIGTSGGAVEQFFGPGTRLTVL.

V is TRBV10-3 and J is TRBJ2-5; 7 bases are shared with TRBD1. TRBJ2-7 explains the end of the DNA better; the J call may be wrong. The length of the CDR3 is 15 residues. The germline V gene encodes CDR1 ENHRY and CDR2 SYGVKD. CDR3 amino acids: CAISESGTVSYEQYF. Written as DNA, the CDR3 is TGTGCCATCAGTGAGTCTGGGACAGTTTCCTACGAGCAGTACTTC.

This rearrangement joins TRBV6-5 to TRBJ2-7; D unclear. The germline V and J ends were trimmed by 0 bases and 0 bases, with 12 bases remaining between them. The CDR3 runs 16 residues. The germline V gene encodes CDR1 MNHEY and CDR2 SVGAGI. DNA for the CDR3: TGTGCCAGCAGTTACTCGAGGAGATCGAGCTCCTACGAGCAGTACTTC. The encoded protein is CASSYSRRSSSYEQYF.

Only a few counts were recorded for this clone. The V and J genes are TRBV4-1 and TRBJ1-4, with unresolved D. Deletions cut 2 bases from V and 0 bases from J, with 13 bases between. The CDR3 is 17 amino acids. Germline V gene lookup returns CDR1 MGHRA and CDR2 YSYEKL. CDR3 protein: CASSQLVGEATNEKLFF. The CDR3 DNA reads TGCGCCAGCAGCCAACTTGTCGGAGAGGCAACTAATGAAAAACTGTTTTTT.

The chain couples TRBV7-3 to TRBJ2-1; 8 bases are a match to TRBD2. Germline-derived CDR1 and CDR2 are SGHTA and FQGTGA. This CDR3 contains 14 residues. Trimming at V came to 4 bases and at J to 7 bases, leaving 6 bases not matched to a gene. Here the CDR3 reads CASSSSGLVNEQFF. CDR3 sequence (DNA): TGTGCCAGCAGCTCGTCGGGACTAGTAAATGAGCAGTTCTTC.

This sequence joins TRBV7-3 and TRBJ2-2, with 7 bases fitting TRBD1. The CDR3 totals 16 residues. Germline lookup yields CDR1 SGHTA and CDR2 FQGTGA. Trimming cost V 5 bases and J 4 bases; bases outside gene matches: 10. As DNA, the CDR3 is TGTGCCAGCAGCCAAACCGCGACAGGGCGCACCGGGGAGCTGTTTTTT. Translation gives CASSQTATGRTGELFF.

V usage is TRBV7-9 and J usage is TRBJ2-3, with 7 bases aligning to TRBD1. Germline loops: CDR1 SEHNR, CDR2 FQNEAQ (reference sequence). The CDR3 consists of 16 residues. V gave up 5 bases and J gave up 0 bases; unmatched junction bases: 8. Here the CDR3 reads CASSGYRGRSTDTQYF. The CDR3 bases are TGTGCCAGCAGCGGATACAGGGGTCGAAGCACAGATACGCAGTATTTT.

J is TRBJ1-6 and V is TRBV4-1; the D is unclear. The CDR3 sequence is 13 residues long. Germline V gene sequence: CDR1 MGHRA, CDR2 YSYEKL. Trimming cost V 0 bases and J 9 bases, with 6 bases left between them. CDR3 protein: CASSQETGSPLHF. The CDR3, as DNA: TGCGCCAGCAGCCAAGAGACGGGTTCACCCCTCCACTTT.

This clone was seen only once. The rearrangement joins TRBV7-2 to TRBJ1-5, with D tentatively TRBD1 (5 bases). Germline-derived CDR1 and CDR2 are SGHTA and FQGNSA. The CDR3 is 15 residues long. V was trimmed by 5 bases and J by 6 bases, leaving 17 bases between them. The CDR3 reads CASSQRAGWGQPQHF. The DNA of the CDR3 is TGTGCCAGCAGCCAAAGGGCAGGGTGGGGTCAGCCCCAGCATTTT.

This chain joins TRBV5-5 and TRBJ2-3; 14 bases map to TRBD2. Trimming cost V 3 bases and J 1 base; bases outside gene matches: 10. The CDR3 length is 19 residues. Germline values: CDR1 SGHKS, CDR2 YYEKEE (reference sequence). CDR3 nucleotides: TGTGCCAGCAGCTCCTCGACTAGCGGGGGGGCCCTCGGCACAGATACGCAGTATTTT. It yields the protein CASSSSTSGGALGTDTQYF.